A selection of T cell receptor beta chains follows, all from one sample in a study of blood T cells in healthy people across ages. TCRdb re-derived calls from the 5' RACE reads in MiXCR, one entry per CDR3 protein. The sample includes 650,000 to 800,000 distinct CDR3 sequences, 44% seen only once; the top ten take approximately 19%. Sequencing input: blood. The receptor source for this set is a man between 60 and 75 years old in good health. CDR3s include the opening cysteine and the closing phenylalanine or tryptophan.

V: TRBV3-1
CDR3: CASSRLGSNEQYF

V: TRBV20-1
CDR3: CSATLAGGLNEQFF

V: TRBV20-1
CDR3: CSARGDGIEKTDTQYF

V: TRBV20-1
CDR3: CSARPTGTQETQYF

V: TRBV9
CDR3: CASSAGLGGGVETQYF

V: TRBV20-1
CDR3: CSATKGSMNTEAFF

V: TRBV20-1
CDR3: CSATAEIYEQFF

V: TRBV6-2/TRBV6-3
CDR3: CASSYKGQSRSYEQYF

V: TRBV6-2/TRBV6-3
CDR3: CASRKPGLAAYEQYF

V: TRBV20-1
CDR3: CSARDFATNEKLFF

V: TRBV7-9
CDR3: CASTIGGEQYF

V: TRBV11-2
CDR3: CTSSPRDRGLLAVPRNEQYF

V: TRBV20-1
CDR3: CSARVRQGPSGVQETQYF

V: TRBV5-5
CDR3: CASSLIEGAFGEQYF

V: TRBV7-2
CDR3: CASSRDRNTEAFF

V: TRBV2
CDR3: CASSGLGQSYTF

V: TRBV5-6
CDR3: CASSERPGLPNTEAFF

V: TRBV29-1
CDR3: CSVLKLGTGISYEQYF